This is a list of T cell receptor beta chains from one sample in a study of human T cells and chemical hapten exposure. TCRdb analysed the RACE reads with MiXCR anew, one entry per CDR3 protein. This table has some 400,000 distinct CDR3 sequences, roughly 4.8% appearing once. This specimen was whole blood, taken in connection with sensitization to the hapten diphenylcyclopropenone (DPC). The receptor set was obtained from a woman aged 45-60 years with alopecia areata. Some clones in this sample may be carry-over from other donors' samples. Both conserved end residues are part of each CDR3. D genes are given only for firm matches. The size of a clone is reported for some rows only, either as once, few or many, or as a class for expanded clones.

j_call v_call d_call clone_size cdr3_nt cdr3_aa
TRBJ1-6 TRBV6-5 . few TGTGCCAGCAGTTATTTCCGAGCAGCCTATAATTCACCCCTCCACTTT CASSYFRAAYNSPLHF
TRBJ1-1 TRBV27 . many TGTGCCAGCAGAACGAACGCTGAAGCTTTCTTT CASRTNAEAFF
TRBJ1-5 TRBV2 . . TGTGCCAGCAGTGATCGGGGGCAGAGGGGGCAGCCCCAGCATTTT CASSDRGQRGQPQHF
TRBJ1-5 TRBV2 . . TGTGCCAGCAGTGTCCAGGATAGCAATCAGCCCCAGCATTTT CASSVQDSNQPQHF
TRBJ2-7 TRBV7-3 . . TGTGCCAGCAGCCTCGGGGACCGCAGCTCCTACGAGCAGTACTTC CASSLGDRSSYEQYF
TRBJ2-5 TRBV6-5 . . TGTGCCAGCAGTTACCGATCCCGGGTTGGGGTAGAGACCCAGTACTTC CASSYRSRVGVETQYF
TRBJ2-3 TRBV11-1 TRBD2 many TGTGCCAGCAGCCTGAAGAGGGGGATAGCGGGGAATACGCAGTATTTT CASSLKRGIAGNTQYF
TRBJ2-3 TRBV12-3/TRBV12-4 . . TGTGCCAGCAGTTTAAATATCGGGGCTACAGATACGCAGTATTTT CASSLNIGATDTQYF
TRBJ1-1 TRBV28 . many TGTGCCAGCAGTGAACCCGCAGGCGGCCGCGGCACTGAAGCTTTCTTT CASSEPAGGRGTEAFF
TRBJ1-6 TRBV5-1 TRBD1 many TGCGCCAGCAGTTCGGGACAGGGCGCTTCACCCCTCCACTTT CASSSGQGASPLHF
TRBJ2-3 TRBV20-1 . many TGCAGTGCTAGTACAGATACGCAGTATTTT CSASTDTQYF
TRBJ1-5 TRBV6-1 . few TGTGCCAGCAGTGAAGGGGGAACAAATCAGCCCCAGCATTTT CASSEGGTNQPQHF
TRBJ2-4 TRBV20-1 . many TGCAGTGCTAGAGATTCACCAGGAAGAAACATTCAGTACTTC CSARDSPGRNIQYF
TRBJ2-7 TRBV12-3/TRBV12-4 . few TGTGCCAGCAGCCTAGGACAAAGGGGTGGAGAGCAGTACTTC CASSLGQRGGEQYF
TRBJ2-7 TRBV12-3/TRBV12-4 . many TGTGCCAGCAGTGTAGGTCCCGAGCAGTACTTC CASSVGPEQYF
TRBJ2-3 TRBV6-5 TRBD2 . TGTGCCAGCAGCTTAGCGGGAGGATTGGCGGATACGCAGTATTTT CASSLAGGLADTQYF
TRBJ1-5 TRBV6-6 . . TGTGCCAGCAGCATGGGAGGAGCCAGCAATCAGCCCCAGCATTTT CASSMGGASNQPQHF
TRBJ2-7 TRBV20-1 . many TGCAGTGCCCGGAGGGCACGTGGGGACCCCTACGAGCAGTACTTC CSARRARGDPYEQYF
TRBJ2-1 TRBV5-1 TRBD2 few TGCGCCAGCGGCGACCCCTTAGCGGGGGGGCTCGATGAGCAGTTCTTC CASGDPLAGGLDEQFF
TRBJ2-5 TRBV7-9 TRBD1 . TGTGCCAGCAGCTCAGGAGGACAGGGGGCTTATGAGACCCAGTACTTC CASSSGGQGAYETQYF
TRBJ2-1 TRBV2 TRBD2 few TGTGCCAGCAGCCCACTAGCGGGAGGGCAAGGCAATGAGCAGTTCTTC CASSPLAGGQGNEQFF
TRBJ2-2 TRBV7-2 . . TGTGCCAGCAGCTTATTAGTGGGGCGGGGTACCGGGGAGCTGTTTTTT CASSLLVGRGTGELFF
TRBJ1-4 TRBV11-2 TRBD1 . TGTGCCAGCAGCACGGGACAGGGAAAAGGAGAAAAACTGTTTTTT CASSTGQGKGEKLFF
TRBJ2-5 TRBV29-1 TRBD2 many TGCAGCGGCTCTAGCGGGGATACCAAGAGAACCCAGTACTTC CSGSSGDTKRTQYF
TRBJ2-3 TRBV27 . . TGTGCCAGCAGTTTCCAGGCCGTCGCAGATACGCAGTATTTT CASSFQAVADTQYF
TRBJ2-5 TRBV7-2 . . TGTGCCAGCAGCCCGGGGGGCGGATACCAAGAGACCCAGTACTTC CASSPGGGYQETQYF
TRBJ2-7 TRBV5-6 . few TGTGCCAGCAGCTCCACAGGGACCCACGAGCAGTACTTC CASSSTGTHEQYF
TRBJ1-1 TRBV5-6 TRBD1 many TGTGCCAGCAGGAACAGGGGGCTTATGAACACTGAAGCTTTCTTT CASRNRGLMNTEAFF
TRBJ2-2 TRBV24-1 . many TGTGCCACCAGTGATTCGGGCACGCCGAACACCGGGGAGCTGTTTTTT CATSDSGTPNTGELFF
TRBJ2-6 TRBV29-1 TRBD1 few TGCAGCGTTGAAACAGGGGTAGGGGCCAACGTCCTGACTTTC CSVETGVGANVLTF
TRBJ2-3 TRBV7-9 . many TGTGCCAGCAGCTCGCTACTAGAGCCAGATACGCAGTATTTT CASSSLLEPDTQYF
TRBJ2-7 TRBV20-1 . . TGCAGTGCTAGAGGCGGCCGCTCCTACGAGCAGTACTTC CSARGGRSYEQYF
TRBJ1-5 TRBV6-1 TRBD1 few TGTGCCAGCGGACAGGTGGGTGGCAATCAGCCCCAGCATTTT CASGQVGGNQPQHF
TRBJ1-6 TRBV19 TRBD1 few TGTGCCAGTAGTATACCAACCCGGGACAGTAATTACTCACCCCTCCACTTT CASSIPTRDSNYSPLHF
TRBJ2-1 TRBV9 . . TGTGCCAGCAGCGTGAGTCCCTACAATGAGCAGTTCTTC CASSVSPYNEQFF
TRBJ1-1 TRBV6-2/TRBV6-3 . few TGTGCCAGCAACACGAACACTGAAGCTTTCTTT CASNTNTEAFF
TRBJ2-7 TRBV5-1 . few TGCGCCAGCAGCTCCTCGGGGTCCTACGAGCAGTACTTC CASSSSGSYEQYF
TRBJ1-2 TRBV4-3 . many TGCGCCAGCAGCCAAGGATACGACCTTAACTATGGCTACACCTTC CASSQGYDLNYGYTF
TRBJ2-2 TRBV6-4 . few TGTGCCAGCAGCCAGCTAAGTAACACCGGGGAGCTGTTTTTT CASSQLSNTGELFF
TRBJ2-7 TRBV19 TRBD2 few TGTGCCAGTAGAACCGGGACTAGCGGCCCCTACGAGCAGTACTTC CASRTGTSGPYEQYF
TRBJ2-3 TRBV7-9 . many TGTGCCAGCAGCTTACAAGCCACAGATACGCAGTATTTT CASSLQATDTQYF
TRBJ2-4 TRBV29-1 . many TGCAGCGTTGAAGATAGTAAACACATAAACATTCAGTACTTC CSVEDSKHINIQYF
TRBJ2-3 TRBV28 . many TGTGCCATCTCAGAGAGCTCGCCGCAGTATTTT CAISESSPQYF
TRBJ1-1 TRBV7-6 . . TGTGCCAGCAGCTCCAGGGCCTCAAACAATGAGGCTTTCTTT CASSSRASNNEAFF
TRBJ1-1 TRBV21-1 . . TGTGCCAGCAGCAAAGAGGGTTTTGAGGAGGAAGAAGCTTTCTTT CASSKEGFEEEEAFF
TRBJ2-5 TRBV7-2 TRBD2 many TGTGCCAGCAGCTTAGGGACTAGCGGGGGGTCACAAGAGACCCAGTACTTC CASSLGTSGGSQETQYF
TRBJ2-6 TRBV20-1 . many TGCAGTGCTAGAGGGGGAAACTCTGGGGCCAACGTCCTGACTTTC CSARGGNSGANVLTF
TRBJ1-1 TRBV9 . many TGTGCCAGCAGCGTAGGGGAGGGAGTGGTGAACACTGAAGCTTTCTTT CASSVGEGVVNTEAFF
TRBJ1-1 TRBV9 . few TGTGCCAGCAGCCCAAACCCCGCTGAAGCTTTCTTT CASSPNPAEAFF
TRBJ1-1 TRBV4-1 TRBD1 many TGCGCCAGCAGCCAAGATGGGGGACAGAGGATTACTGAAGCTTTCTTT CASSQDGGQRITEAFF
TRBJ1-4 TRBV5-1 TRBD1 . TGCGCCAGCAGCTTGACGGGACAGGGCGTACCTAATGAAAAACTGTTTTTT CASSLTGQGVPNEKLFF
TRBJ2-6 TRBV7-6 . many TGTGCCAGCAGCCAATCTCGGGACGGCTACTCTGGGGCCAACGTCCTGACTTTC CASSQSRDGYSGANVLTF
TRBJ2-7 TRBV20-1 . many TGCAGTGCTCTAAGGACTCGAGACTACGAGCAGTACTTC CSALRTRDYEQYF